The 25 T cell receptor beta chains below all came from one sample that was sequenced in a study of CD8+CD57+ T cells in acquired aplastic anemia. TCR beta VDJ and CDR3 were profiled, and genomic DNA was the template. TCRdb used MiXCR to reprocess the reads, holding one entry per CDR3 protein. The sample shows 250,000 to 350,000 distinct CDR3 sequences, 56% of them seen only once. Before being chosen for sequencing, patients had shown CD8+CD57+ cell expansion by flow cytometry. Sequencing was carried out using sorted CD4+, CD8+, or CD8+CD57+ T cells (not recorded which) from PBMCs. Receptors originate from a human donor with aplastic anemia.

This chain uses TRBV20-1 with TRBJ1-5, with 10 bases aligning to TRBD1. V lost 6 bases to trimming and J lost 7 bases; unmatched junction nucleotides: 9. Germline V gene data show CDR1 as DFQATT and CDR2 as SNEGSKA (reference sequence). This CDR3 is built from 14 residues. The CDR3, as DNA: TGCAGTGCCCGGACAGGGGGTGGGAAACAGCCCCAGCATTTT. It encodes CSARTGGGKQPQHF.

This clonotype came up a few times. The chain is built from TRBV20-1 and TRBJ2-7; 8 bases align to TRBD1. V shed 6 bases, J shed 6 bases, and the junction held 16 bases outside the gene matches. The CDR3 covers 15 residues. Germline CDR1 DFQATT, CDR2 SNEGSKA (reference sequence). The DNA of the CDR3 is TGCAGTGCCTTAATCCAGGGGGCGAGCTCGGGCGAGCAGTACTTC. The encoded protein is CSALIQGASSGEQYF.

This clonotype showed up many times. The CDR3 DNA reads TGTGCCAGTAGTAAATTATATCAGCCCCAGCATTTT. It encodes CASSKLYQPQHF. The chain joins TRBV19 to TRBJ1-5; D is uncertain. CDR1 and CDR2 from the germline V gene are LNHDA and SQIVND (reference sequence). This CDR3 has 12 residues. Trimming took off 4 bases at V and 5 bases at J, with 6 bases between the two ends.

This clonotype occurred many times. The chain employs TRBV19 and TRBJ2-7; TRBD2 matches at 12 bases. The CDR3 is 14 amino acids. Germline CDR1 is LNHDA and CDR2 is SQIVND (reference sequence). V lost 6 bases and J lost 5; bases outside the gene matches: 5. DNA of the CDR3: TGTGCCAGTAGGAGTGGACTAGCGGGAAACGAGCAGTACTTC. Translating it yields CASRSGLAGNEQYF.

The chain combines TRBV2 with TRBJ2-1; a weak D match, TRBD1 (6 bases). In germline, CDR1 is SNHLY, CDR2 FYNNEI. Between the trimmed V and J ends, which lost 5 bases and 0 bases, there was a span of 11 bases. The CDR3 is 15 residues long. The CDR3 here is CASSLTGRSYNEQFF. CDR3 nucleotides: TGTGCCAGCAGTTTGACAGGACGCTCCTACAATGAGCAGTTCTTC.

The rearrangement uses TRBV4-1 and TRBJ2-5; 12 positions agree with TRBD2. J was trimmed by 5 bases and V by 3 bases; bases with no gene match: 10. CDR1 MGHRA and CDR2 YSYEKL come from the germline V gene. This CDR3 contains 17 residues. In DNA form, the CDR3 reads TGCGCCAGCAGCCAGGTGATGGGGACTAGCGGGCGGGAGACCCAGTACTTC. Protein sequence: CASSQVMGTSGRETQYF.

V gene TRBV19 combines with J gene TRBJ1-3; D is uncertain. The CDR3 spans 13 residues. Germline V gives CDR1 LNHDA, CDR2 SQIVND (reference sequence). V lost 5 bases, J lost 4 bases, and 9 bases lay in between. In nucleotides, the CDR3 is TGTGCCAGTAGTTGGGTATCGGGAAACACCATATATTTT. This sequence encodes CASSWVSGNTIYF.

This clonotype was observed many times. The chain has TRBV29-1 and TRBJ2-7, with 10 bases aligning to TRBD2. This CDR3 spans 16 amino acids. V dropped 5 bases and J dropped 3; count of bases not matched to a gene: 13. Per germline, CDR1 SQVTM and CDR2 ANQGSEA. The CDR3 DNA sequence: TGCAGCGTTTCCCTAGCGGGAGTGTCCCCCAACTACGAGCAGTACTTC. Translated, it gives CSVSLAGVSPNYEQYF.

Details on this clonotype: A read error may account for a junction end that differs from germline. The rearrangement uses TRBV20-1 and TRBJ1-6, with D possibly TRBD1 on 5 matching bases. This CDR3 has 14 amino acids. Germline assignment: CDR1 DFQATT and CDR2 SNEGSKA (reference sequence). This CDR3 reads CSAKTRVPDSPPHF. The CDR3 DNA reads TGCAGTGCCAAAACCAGGGTTCCGGATTCACCCCCCCACTTT.

In its sample, this clonotype was seen many times. J is TRBJ1-6 and V is TRBV27, with 10 nucleotides matching TRBD1. V was pared by 6 bases and J by 5 bases, with 4 bases of the junction left unmatched. CDR3 length: 15 residues. The germline CDR1 and CDR2 sequences are MNHEY and SMNVEV (reference sequence). CDR3 loop: CASRPGTGDNSPLHF. In DNA form, the CDR3 reads TGTGCCAGCAGACCGGGGACAGGGGATAATTCACCCCTCCACTTT.

The V call is TRBV9, the J call TRBJ2-7; 8 bases align to TRBD2. V lost 3 bases to trimming and J lost 6 bases; unmatched junction nucleotides: 5. CDR3 length equals 13 residues. Germline-derived CDR1 and CDR2 are SGDLS and YYNGEE. The CDR3 DNA sequence: TGTGCCAGCAGCGCGGGGGGGCAGGGCGAGCAGTACTTC. Its protein product is CASSAGGQGEQYF.

The chain recombines TRBV24-1 with TRBJ1-5; the D gene is possibly TRBD1 (6 bases). V dropped 4 bases and J dropped 9 bases, with 12 bases sitting between them. Germline V gives CDR1 KGHDR, CDR2 SFDVKD. The CDR3 covers 13 residues. CDR3: CATSDTGLRPQHF. The CDR3 DNA sequence: TGTGCCACCAGTGACACAGGGTTGCGGCCCCAGCATTTT.

This clonotype was detected many times. The chain combines TRBV19 with TRBJ1-2; unclear D gene. The germline V gene encodes CDR1 LNHDA and CDR2 SQIVND (reference sequence). Trimming stripped 8 bases from V and 1 base from J, with 8 bases between. The CDR3 runs to 12 residues. CDR3 nucleotide sequence: TGTGCCAGTCTAAACGATAACTATGGCTACACCTTC. As protein: CASLNDNYGYTF.

This clonotype was recorded only once. The chain combines TRBV7-2 with TRBJ1-2; D unresolved. The CDR3 runs to 14 residues. Germline V gene lookup returns CDR1 SGHTA and CDR2 FQGNSA. Trimming removed 1 base at V and 4 bases at J, with 10 bases between. This CDR3 is CASSLVGDIYGYTF. The CDR3 coding sequence is TGTGCCAGCAGCTTAGTAGGAGATATCTATGGCTACACCTTC.

Comments on this clonotype: This may stem from a read error, because a much larger clone lies one nucleotide away. It is likely a read error, because the conserved phenylalanine at the end of the CDR3 is missing. The chain links TRBV7-2 to TRBJ2-5, with 7 bases matching TRBD1. The V gene end was trimmed by 5 bases and the J gene end by 7 bases; junction bases not matched to a gene: 16. This CDR3 region has 16 residues. Germline loops: CDR1 SGHTA, CDR2 FQGNSA. The CDR3 bases are TGTGCCAGCAGCCAAGGCCCCGACAGGGCGATAGGGACCCAGTACTCC. This translates into CASSQGPDRAIGTQYS.

V and J are TRBV7-9 and TRBJ1-5; unclear D gene. The length of the CDR3 is 14 residues. Germline V gene sequence: CDR1 SEHNR, CDR2 FQNEAQ (reference sequence). Trimming cost V 4 bases and J 2 bases, with 9 bases left between them. The CDR3 region is CASSSGLGNQPQHF. CDR3 nucleotide sequence: TGTGCCAGCAGCTCCGGATTGGGCAATCAGCCCCAGCATTTT.

V gene TRBV9 combines with J gene TRBJ2-2; 12 bases match TRBD1. Germline values: CDR1 SGDLS, CDR2 YYNGEE. V lost 4 bases, J lost 6 bases, and 19 bases stayed unmatched. The CDR3 sequence is 20 residues long. The CDR3 bases are TGTGCCAGCAGCCCAAGTACCAAGAAGGGGGGGACAGGGGGCTCCGGGGAGCTGTTTTTT. Its protein is CASSPSTKKGGTGGSGELFF.

The chain combines TRBV7-7 with TRBJ1-6; D is unresolved. Trimming took off 1 base at V and 5 bases at J, with 9 bases between the two ends. CDR1 and CDR2 (germline): SSHAT, FNYEAQ (reference sequence). The CDR3 runs to 15 residues. CDR3 amino acids: CASSLEGSDNSPLHF. Here the CDR3 DNA reads TGTGCCAGCAGCTTAGAGGGATCAGATAATTCACCCCTCCACTTT.

Ten or more counts support this clonotype. The chain employs TRBV19 and TRBJ1-2; 10 bases are a match to TRBD1. Germline V gene sequence: CDR1 LNHDA, CDR2 SQIVND (reference sequence). With V trimmed by 1 base and J by 4 bases, 3 bases remained unmatched. This CDR3 region has 15 residues. The DNA of the CDR3 is TGTGCCAGTAGTATAGCGACAGGGGGCGGCTATGGCTACACCTTC. Translation gives CASSIATGGGYGYTF.

This sequence joins TRBV7-9 and TRBJ1-2, with TRBD1 matching over 8 bases. The CDR3 contains 13 residues. After removal of 5 bases from V and 7 bases from J, the junction contained 6 bases not matched to a gene. Germline CDR1 and CDR2: SEHNR and FQNEAQ (reference sequence). The CDR3 DNA is TGTGCCAGCAGCATAAGGACAGGGCTTGGCTACACCTTC. The encoded protein is CASSIRTGLGYTF. The complete variable domain, with remaining parts taken from reference TRBV7-9 and TRBJ1-2, reads DTGVSQNPRHKITKRGQNVTFRCDPISEHNRLYWYRQTLGQGPEFLTYFQNEAQLEKSRLLSDRFSAERPKGSFSTLEIQRTEQGDSAMYLCASSIRTGLGYTFGSGTRLTVV.

Concerning this clonotype itself: The junction and the germline gene differ at one end; a read error may be behind it. This rearrangement joins TRBV2 to TRBJ2-7; maybe TRBD2 (5 bases). This CDR3 has 11 amino acids. Germline V gives CDR1 SNHLY, CDR2 FYNNEI. CDR3 nucleotide sequence: TGTGCCAGCAGGGAGGTCTACGAGCAGCACTTC. Encoded protein: CASREVYEQHF.

As for this clonotype: Without the conserved terminal phenylalanine or tryptophan, this CDR3 likely stems from a read error. The DNA is omitted, as the CDR3 cannot be located on it reliably, and the CDR3 follows TCRdb's listing. V usage is TRBV20-1 and J usage is TRBJ2-1. In germline, CDR1 is DFQATT, CDR2 SNEGSKA (reference sequence). The CDR3 sequence runs 14 residues, both termini included. Here the CDR3 reads CSASTGFSGYTFGS.

To note about this clonotype: Compared with germline, one end of the junction differs, possibly owing to a read error. The rearrangement joins TRBV5-1 to TRBJ1-4; perhaps TRBD1 as D (5 bases). Germline values: CDR1 SGHRS, CDR2 YFSETQ. The CDR3 is made up of 14 amino acids. Written as DNA, the CDR3 is TGTGCCAGCAGCTTGACTCGACAGAATGAAAAACTGTTTTTT. Its translation: CASSLTRQNEKLFF.

At least ten counts were recorded for this clonotype. With a much larger clone just one base away, this may be a read error. The CDR3 DNA reads TGTGCCTGCAGCCGGGGGACAGGGGGCGGTGGCTACACCTTC. This translates into CACSRGTGGGGYTF. The V and J genes are TRBV7-9 and TRBJ1-2; 12 nucleotides agree with TRBD1. Germline V gives CDR1 SEHNR, CDR2 FQNEAQ (reference sequence). This CDR3 has 14 residues. The whole variable domain, remainder taken from reference TRBV7-9 and TRBJ1-2, is DTGVSQNPRHKITKRGQNVTFRCDPISEHNRLYWYRQTLGQGPEFLTYFQNEAQLEKSRLLSDRFSAERPKGSFSTLEIQRTEQGDSAMYLCACSRGTGGGGYTFGSGTRLTVV.

This chain joins TRBV12-3 or TRBV12-4 and TRBJ2-7; TRBD2 aligns across 10 bases. Trimming at V came to 2 bases and at J to 5 bases, leaving 6 bases not matched to a gene. The CDR3 runs 15 residues. CDR3 in amino acids: CASSLRASGGNEQYF. The CDR3 DNA is TGTGCCAGCAGTTTACGGGCTAGCGGGGGTAACGAGCAGTACTTC.